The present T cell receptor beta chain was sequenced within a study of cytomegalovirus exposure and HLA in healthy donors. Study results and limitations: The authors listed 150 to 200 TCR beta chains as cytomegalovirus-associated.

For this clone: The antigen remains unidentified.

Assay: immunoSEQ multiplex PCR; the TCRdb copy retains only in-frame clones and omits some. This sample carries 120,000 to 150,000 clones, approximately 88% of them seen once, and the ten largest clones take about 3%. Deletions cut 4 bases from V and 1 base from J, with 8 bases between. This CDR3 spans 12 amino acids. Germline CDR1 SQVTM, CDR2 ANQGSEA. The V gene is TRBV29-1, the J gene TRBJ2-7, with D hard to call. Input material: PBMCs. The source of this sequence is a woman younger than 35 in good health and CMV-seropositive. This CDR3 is CSVGYGSYEQYF. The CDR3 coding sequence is TGCAGCGTTGGTTACGGTTCCTACGAGCAGTACTTC.